A single TCR beta chain is shown here with its context. The antigen is unknown. The whole isolated RNA underwent reverse transcription, so sequencing captured expressed TCRB transcripts. Sequencing was performed with immunoSEQ multiplex PCR; in TCRdb, only in-frame clones are kept and a portion is missing. This table holds about 53,000 clones, 55% to 75% found once. The entry originates in a study of beta chain features in type 1 diabetes. This CDR3 has 15 residues. Looked up from germline, CDR1 is SGHAT and CDR2 is FQNNGV. V was pared by 0 bases and J by 4 bases, with 3 bases of the junction left unmatched. Overall study results and limits: High-TCR-expressing cells could be over-represented by cDNA sequencing. Type 1 diabetes patients showed a moderate but significant shortening of TCRB CDR3s in all four CD4+ subsets.

Purity exceeded 95% in all sorted populations. This receptor was identified in a woman in her 30s with type 1 diabetes. The source material was stem cell memory CD4+ T cells from blood. The chain combines TRBV11-2 with TRBJ2-1; 7 bases match TRBD1. CDR3 sequence: CASSLDQGEYNEQFF. Here the CDR3 DNA reads TGTGCCAGCAGCTTAGACCAGGGGGAGTACAATGAGCAGTTCTTC.